Listed here are 11 T cell receptor beta chains from one sample, sequenced in a study of beta chain features in type 1 diabetes. The investigators reverse transcribed all of the isolated RNA, so they sequenced expressed TCRB transcripts. The assay was immunoSEQ multiplex PCR, and TCRdb's table has in-frame clones only and misses some. This table has about 320,000 clones, about 14% appearing once. The specimen sequenced was central memory CD4+ T cells from blood. These receptors were taken from a man in his thirties or forties in good health.

This clone was seen a few times. The rearrangement joins TRBV27 to TRBJ2-1; D may be TRBD1 (6 bases). With 4 bases removed from V and 4 bases from J, the gap between germline ends came to 14 bases. CDR1 MNHEY and CDR2 SMNVEV come from the germline V gene (reference sequence). The CDR3 covers 15 residues. The CDR3 nucleotides read TGTGCCAGCAGTTCTACAGGGTGGAGATACAATGAGCAGTTCTTC. Its translation: CASSSTGWRYNEQFF.

The genes are TRBV9 and TRBJ2-7, with 12 bases identical to TRBD2. Trimming cost V 4 bases and J 5 bases; bases outside gene matches: 10. Germline CDR1 SGDLS, CDR2 YYNGEE. The CDR3 length is 16 residues. This CDR3 is CASSPLAGGSRDEQYF. CDR3 DNA sequence: TGTGCCAGCAGCCCTCTAGCGGGGGGGTCTCGTGACGAGCAGTACTTC.

A few counts support this clone. The chain has TRBV5-1 and TRBJ2-7, with TRBD1 matching over 9 bases. Germline CDR1 is SGHRS and CDR2 is YFSETQ. Unmatched junction bases numbered 4, after V lost 4 bases and J lost 2 bases. This CDR3 comprises 14 residues. The CDR3 coding sequence is TGCGCCAGCAGCCAAAGGACAGGGGCCTACGAGCAGTACTTC. Its protein is CASSQRTGAYEQYF.

In its sample, this clone was seen a few times. This chain links TRBV9 with TRBJ1-1; 7 nucleotides line up with TRBD1. Per the germline V gene, CDR1 is SGDLS and CDR2 is YYNGEE. The CDR3 covers 15 residues. V shed 0 bases and J 4 bases; nucleotides not matched to a gene: 6. Here the CDR3 reads CASSVGGTEVTEAFF. CDR3 coding DNA: TGTGCCAGCAGCGTAGGCGGGACAGAGGTCACTGAAGCTTTCTTT.

In this sample, this clone turned up a few times. The rearrangement links TRBV19 to TRBJ1-2; unclear D gene. The CDR3 is 13 amino acids. The V end lost 5 bases, the J end lost 5 bases, and 12 bases lay between the germline ends. Germline-derived CDR1 and CDR2 are LNHDA and SQIVND (reference sequence). In DNA form, the CDR3 reads TGTGCCAGTAGTTCACGAACTGAATATGGCTACACCTTC. This translates into CASSSRTEYGYTF.

The gene calls are TRBV30 and TRBJ2-5, with D possibly matching TRBD1 (5 bases). The V end lost 0 bases, the J end lost 5 bases, and 22 bases lay between the germline ends. The CDR3 covers 17 residues. Germline V gene lookup returns CDR1 GTSNPN and CDR2 SVGIG (reference sequence). The CDR3, as DNA: TGTGCCTGGAGTGTAAGAGCGTGGGGCCGGGTTGCCGAGACCCAGTACTTC. Translated: CAWSVRAWGRVAETQYF.

As concerns this clone: The same CDR3 can be traced to other DNA sequences in this sample. V gene TRBV28 combines with J gene TRBJ1-5, with TRBD1 as a possible D gene (5 bases). The V end lost 5 bases, the J end lost 0 bases, and 8 bases lay between the germline ends. The CDR3 spans 14 residues. The germline CDR1 and CDR2 sequences are MDHEN and SYDVKM. The CDR3 loop is CASSLGGSNQPQHF. The CDR3 coding sequence is TGTGCCAGCAGTCTGGGGGGTAGCAATCAGCCCCAGCATTTT.

This clone occurred many times. The chain recombines TRBV7-2 with TRBJ2-7; D is uncertain. The length of the CDR3 is 12 residues. Trimming shortened V by 5 bases and J by 0 bases, and 5 bases separated the two germline ends. CDR1 is SGHTA, CDR2 FQGNSA, per germline. The CDR3 DNA sequence: TGTGCCAGCAGCCGCGGCTCCTACGAGCAGTACTTC. This gives the protein CASSRGSYEQYF.

This chain links TRBV7-9 with TRBJ1-1; D gene ambiguous. CDR1 is SEHNR and CDR2 is FQNEAQ in the germline V gene (reference sequence). CDR3 length: 13 amino acids. V lost 5 bases and J 1 base, leaving 8 bases between the germline ends. As DNA, the CDR3 is TGTGCCAGCAGCCTCGAAAGGAACACTGAAGCTTTCTTT. Translated: CASSLERNTEAFF.

This chain uses TRBV11-2 with TRBJ2-5; no clear D gene. V was clipped by 5 bases and J by 5 bases, with 3 bases between them. Germline V lookup: CDR1 SGHAT, CDR2 FQNNGV. CDR3 length: 10 amino acids. The CDR3: CASSGETQYF. Here the CDR3 DNA reads TGTGCCAGCAGCGGCGAGACCCAGTACTTC.

In its sample, this clone was seen many times. The genes are TRBV12-5 and TRBJ2-6; D not certain. The CDR3 covers 14 residues. Per germline, CDR1 LGHNT and CDR2 FRNRAP. Trimming cost V 5 bases and J 2 bases, with 7 bases left between them. The CDR3 here is CASGPVTGANVLTF. CDR3 bases: TGTGCTAGTGGTCCTGTAACTGGGGCCAACGTCCTGACTTTC.